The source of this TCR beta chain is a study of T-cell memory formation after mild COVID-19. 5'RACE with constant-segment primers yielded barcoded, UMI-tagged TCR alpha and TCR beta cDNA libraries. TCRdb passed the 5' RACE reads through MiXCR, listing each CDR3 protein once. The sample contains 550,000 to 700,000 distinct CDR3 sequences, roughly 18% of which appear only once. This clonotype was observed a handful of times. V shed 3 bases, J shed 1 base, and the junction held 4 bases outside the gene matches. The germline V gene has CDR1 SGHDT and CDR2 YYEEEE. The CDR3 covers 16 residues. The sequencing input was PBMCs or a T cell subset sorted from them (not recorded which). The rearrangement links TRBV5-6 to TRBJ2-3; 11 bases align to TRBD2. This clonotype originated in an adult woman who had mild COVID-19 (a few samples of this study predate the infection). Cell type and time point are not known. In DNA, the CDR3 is TGTGCCAGCAGCTACCCGACTAGCGGGGGCACAGATACGCAGTATTTT. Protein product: CASSYPTSGGTDTQYF.